The 14 T cell receptor beta chains below all came from one sample that was sequenced in a study of CD8 T cells in ankylosing spondylitis (dated by TCRdb to about 2017). Antigens of these TCRs are unknown. The protocol used for the library was 5' RACE. Sequencing relied on an Illumina HiSeq 2500. TCRdb reran the public reads through fastp at Q25 and MiXCR, keeping productive beta chains. Each entry merges the rows of one CDR3 protein and shows their most common DNA and genes. This sample gives 250,000 to 350,000 distinct CDR3 sequences in total; 6.5% to 10% of them show up just once. In total, the top ten clones hold roughly 15% of the sample. The paper as a whole reports these results and caveats: A TCR beta motif of several highly homologous amino acid variants appeared characteristic of blood from ankylosing spondylitis patients.

Material: blood, either unsorted or a sorted T cell fraction (not recorded which). The receptors here all came from a male donor with ankylosing spondylitis.

The chain recombines TRBV4-2 with TRBJ2-3; the D gene is possibly TRBD1 (5 bases). The V end lost 0 bases, the J end lost 3 bases, and 10 bases lay between the germline ends. The CDR3 covers 15 residues. Per germline, CDR1 LGHNA and CDR2 YNFKEQ. The CDR3 DNA sequence: TGTGCCAGCAGCCAAGACCTCCGACAGACAGATACGCAGTATTTT. Amino acids: CASSQDLRQTDTQYF.

The chain combines TRBV7-2 with TRBJ2-5; D ambiguous. Trimming cost V 1 base and J 3 bases, with 9 bases left between them. CDR3 length equals 14 residues. Germline V CDR1 and CDR2: SGHTA, FQGNSA. CDR3 coding DNA: TGTGCCAGCAGCTTAGTTGGCCGGGAAGAGACCCAGTACTTC. This encodes CASSLVGREETQYF.

The chain uses TRBV10-3 and TRBJ2-5; perhaps TRBD1 as D (5 bases). V was trimmed by 10 bases and J by 2 bases, leaving 11 bases between them. CDR3 size: 12 residues. Germline CDR1 is ENHRY and CDR2 is SYGVKD. The CDR3 spells CATARGQETQYF. In DNA form, the CDR3 reads TGTGCCACCGCTAGGGGACAAGAGACCCAGTACTTC.

The table lists this clonotype with a few counts. V and J are TRBV15 and TRBJ2-1, with D possibly being TRBD2 (5 bases). V lost 3 bases to trimming and J lost 3 bases, with 21 bases between them. The CDR3 runs to 18 residues. Per germline, CDR1 LNHNV and CDR2 YYDKDF (reference sequence). The CDR3 spells CATSRSSGAYASYNEQFF. DNA for the CDR3: TGTGCCACCAGCAGGTCCAGCGGAGCCTACGCCAGCTACAATGAGCAGTTCTTC.

This clonotype was picked up many times. The gene calls are TRBV12-3 or TRBV12-4 and TRBJ2-1; tentatively, D is TRBD2 (6 bases). CDR3 size: 15 residues. The V end lost 3 bases, the J end lost 0 bases, and 9 bases lay between the germline ends. Written as DNA, the CDR3 is TGTGCCAGCAGTTTCGGGGAGGTCTCCTACAATGAGCAGTTCTTC. Translated: CASSFGEVSYNEQFF.

This clonotype has more than one count but fewer than ten. This chain uses TRBV25-1 with TRBJ2-3, with TRBD1 identical over 7 bases. V lost 3 bases, J lost 0 bases, and 18 bases stayed unmatched. Germline-derived CDR1 and CDR2 are MGHDK and SYGVNS. This CDR3 region has 20 residues. CDR3 sequence reads: CASSEAGLRGRHGSTDTQYF. The CDR3 nucleotides are TGTGCCAGCAGTGAGGCTGGACTGAGGGGGCGACACGGGAGCACAGATACGCAGTATTTT.

This clonotype was recorded at least ten times. This chain links TRBV20-1 with TRBJ2-3, with D perhaps TRBD2 (6 bases). Germline V lookup: CDR1 DFQATT, CDR2 SNEGSKA (reference sequence). This CDR3 spans 15 amino acids. Trimming took 1 base from V and 4 from J, leaving 15 bases between them. DNA for the CDR3: TGCAGTGCTAGAGCTCCAAGAGGGGAGGCAGATACGCAGTATTTT. Protein: CSARAPRGEADTQYF.

The rearrangement links TRBV10-3 to TRBJ2-1; 9 positions agree with TRBD2. Germline-derived CDR1 and CDR2 are ENHRY and SYGVKD. After removal of 2 bases from V and 6 bases from J, the junction contained 8 bases not matched to a gene. There are 16 residues in the CDR3. This chain's CDR3 is CAISEPGSGSRNEQFF. DNA of the CDR3: TGTGCCATCAGTGAGCCGGGTAGCGGGAGTCGCAATGAGCAGTTCTTC.

This clonotype has only a few counts. V and J are TRBV4-2 and TRBJ2-7; either TRBD1 or TRBD2 may supply D (5 bases each). The ends were cut back, 1 base at V and 6 bases at J, with 13 bases in the middle. The CDR3 sequence is 14 residues long. Germline values: CDR1 LGHNA, CDR2 YNFKEQ. The CDR3 coding sequence is TGTGCCAGCAGCCAAGTTCTGACAGCGGTCGAGCAGTACTTC. Encoded protein: CASSQVLTAVEQYF.

The chain uses TRBV6-5 and TRBJ2-3; a weak D match, TRBD2 (6 bases). CDR1 and CDR2 from the germline V gene are MNHEY and SVGAGI. CDR3 size: 16 residues. Trimming removed 0 bases at V and 5 bases at J, with 15 bases between. CDR3 amino acids: CASSYSGTAGRDTQYF. The CDR3 DNA reads TGTGCCAGCAGTTACTCCGGGACTGCCGGCAGAGATACGCAGTATTTT.

The table lists this clonotype with many counts. This chain links TRBV7-9 with TRBJ2-1; 7 bases are shared with TRBD1. The CDR3 sequence is 16 residues long. In germline, CDR1 is SEHNR, CDR2 FQNEAQ (reference sequence). V lost 0 bases and J lost 2; bases outside the gene matches: 4. CDR3 residues: CASSLANRGPYNEQFF. CDR3 bases: TGTGCCAGCAGCTTAGCAAACAGGGGCCCCTACAATGAGCAGTTCTTC.

This clonotype was seen at least ten times. This chain joins TRBV4-1 and TRBJ1-5; 9 nucleotides align to TRBD1. CDR3 length: 17 amino acids. The V gene end was trimmed by 0 bases and the J gene end by 7 bases; junction bases not matched to a gene: 10. Germline assignment: CDR1 MGHRA and CDR2 YSYEKL. The CDR3 here is CASSQEAGQGLGQPQHF. The CDR3 bases are TGCGCCAGCAGCCAAGAGGCGGGACAGGGACTCGGGCAGCCCCAGCATTTT.

CDR3 nucleotide sequence: TGTGCCAGCAGCTTTGCGATTTCAACCTACGAGCAGTACTTC. Protein product: CASSFAISTYEQYF. This chain links TRBV7-9 with TRBJ2-7; no reliable D call. This CDR3 is 14 amino acids long. CDR1 SEHNR and CDR2 FQNEAQ come from the germline V gene (reference sequence). Trimming pared 3 bases from V and 2 bases from J, leaving 11 bases between.

In its sample, this clonotype was seen many times. The V and J genes are TRBV5-1 and TRBJ2-3, with TRBD2 as a possible D gene (5 bases). The length of the CDR3 is 12 residues. Germline V gives CDR1 SGHRS, CDR2 YFSETQ. Trimming pared 5 bases from V and 3 bases from J, leaving 7 bases between. The CDR3 protein is CASSPGTDTQYF. In nucleotides, the CDR3 is TGCGCCAGCAGTCCGGGAACAGATACGCAGTATTTT.